These T cell receptor beta chains were read from a single sample in a study of neurological immune-mediated disorders. TCRdb called the 5' RACE reads again in MiXCR, with one record for every CDR3 protein. The sample consists of more than 50,000 distinct CDR3 sequences, 3.5% to 4.5% of them appearing once. Material for sequencing was PBMCs. These receptors all come from a woman in her fifties or sixties with multiple sclerosis. CDR3s include the opening cysteine and the closing phenylalanine or tryptophan. Each record gives: V gene, J gene, CDR3 protein.

>TRBV7-9|TRBJ2-7
CASSLDRLASEQYF
>TRBV15|TRBJ2-1
CATSDRDRGGYNEQFF
>TRBV20-1|TRBJ2-3
CSAVREGTDTQYF
>TRBV3-1|TRBJ2-6
CASSSWDTGANVLTF
>TRBV30|TRBJ2-3
CAWTGLTDTQYF
>TRBV20-1|TRBJ2-1
CSARDTPRTSGLDEQFF
>TRBV20-1|TRBJ2-1
CSAKRRGSYNEQFF
>TRBV24-1|TRBJ2-5
CATSDVNQETQYF
>TRBV4-3|TRBJ2-1
CASSPGAGPGGFDEQFF
>TRBV18|TRBJ2-1
CASSPKEGGSEQFF
>TRBV7-3|TRBJ2-7
CASSLTGREEDEQYF
>TRBV19|TRBJ1-6
CASSPQGVSSYNSPLHF
>TRBV20-1|TRBJ2-7
CSANGDGSIYASSYEQYF
>TRBV3-1|TRBJ2-1
CASSQGPGQGTSYNEQFF
>TRBV7-2|TRBJ2-2
CASSYLAGTNTGELFF
>TRBV7-9|TRBJ1-1
CASSTRTGAQAFF
>TRBV24-1|TRBJ1-2
CATSGDRGTGYTF
>TRBV5-4|TRBJ2-4
CASSLLGEDIQYF
>TRBV12-3/TRBV12-4|TRBJ2-7
CASSLLGQSYAEQYF
>TRBV12-3/TRBV12-4|TRBJ1-5
CASSLNGYQPQHF
>TRBV15|TRBJ2-5
CATSSSETQYF
>TRBV6-6|TRBJ2-3
CASSDRQGGGPDTQYF
>TRBV6-5|TRBJ2-2
CASTPGKGTVIGGELFF
>TRBV20-1|TRBJ1-3
CSARGGTGKTIYF
>TRBV4-3|TRBJ2-2
CASSPTGTGELFF
>TRBV7-2|TRBJ2-7
CASLPQPGLITYEQYF
>TRBV10-3|TRBJ2-2
CAINPSGIDTGELFF
>TRBV12-3/TRBV12-4|TRBJ2-1
CAVRGFPFGLNEQFF
>TRBV4-1|TRBJ2-3
CASSLGQGAGADTQYF
>TRBV20-1|TRBJ1-2
CSAGGGRSYGYTF
>TRBV20-1|TRBJ2-3
CSARVKAGYTDTQYF
>TRBV4-1|TRBJ2-3
CASSQPLRGRSTDTQYF
>TRBV19|TRBJ1-5
CASRAGNQPQHF